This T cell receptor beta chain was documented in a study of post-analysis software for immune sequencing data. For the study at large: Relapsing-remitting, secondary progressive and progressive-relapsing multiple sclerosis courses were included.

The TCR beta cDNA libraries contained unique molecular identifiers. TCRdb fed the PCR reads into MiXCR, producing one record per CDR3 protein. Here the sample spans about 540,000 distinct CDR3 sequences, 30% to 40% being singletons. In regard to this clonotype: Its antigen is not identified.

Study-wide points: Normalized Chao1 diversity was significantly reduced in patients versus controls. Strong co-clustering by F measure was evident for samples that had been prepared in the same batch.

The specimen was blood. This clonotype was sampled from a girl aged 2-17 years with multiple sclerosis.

The CDR3, as DNA: TGCAGTGCTATCGACAGCCCTGAAGCTTTCTTT. Residues: CSAIDSPEAFF. The J gene is TRBJ1-1, the V gene TRBV20-1; perhaps TRBD1 as D (5 bases). With 4 bases removed from V and 6 bases from J, the gap between germline ends came to 9 bases. The CDR3 is 11 residues long. Germline loops: CDR1 DFQATT, CDR2 SNEGSKA (reference sequence).